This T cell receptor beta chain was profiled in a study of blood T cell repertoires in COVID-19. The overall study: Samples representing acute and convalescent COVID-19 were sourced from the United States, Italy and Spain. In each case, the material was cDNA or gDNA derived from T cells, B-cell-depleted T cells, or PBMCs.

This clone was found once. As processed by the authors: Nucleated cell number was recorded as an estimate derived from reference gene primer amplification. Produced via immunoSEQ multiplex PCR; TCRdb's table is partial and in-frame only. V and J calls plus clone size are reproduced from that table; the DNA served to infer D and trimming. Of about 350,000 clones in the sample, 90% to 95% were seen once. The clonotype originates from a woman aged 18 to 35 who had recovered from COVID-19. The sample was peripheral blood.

The CDR3 here is CASRQGQAFF. The CDR3 DNA reads TGTGCCAGCAGACAGGGGCAAGCTTTCTTT. V gene TRBV11-3 combines with J gene TRBJ1-1; TRBD1 aligns across 7 bases. Trimming at V came to 6 bases and at J to 9 bases, leaving 1 base not matched to a gene. Germline loops: CDR1 SGHNT, CDR2 YENEEA. The CDR3 is 10 residues long.